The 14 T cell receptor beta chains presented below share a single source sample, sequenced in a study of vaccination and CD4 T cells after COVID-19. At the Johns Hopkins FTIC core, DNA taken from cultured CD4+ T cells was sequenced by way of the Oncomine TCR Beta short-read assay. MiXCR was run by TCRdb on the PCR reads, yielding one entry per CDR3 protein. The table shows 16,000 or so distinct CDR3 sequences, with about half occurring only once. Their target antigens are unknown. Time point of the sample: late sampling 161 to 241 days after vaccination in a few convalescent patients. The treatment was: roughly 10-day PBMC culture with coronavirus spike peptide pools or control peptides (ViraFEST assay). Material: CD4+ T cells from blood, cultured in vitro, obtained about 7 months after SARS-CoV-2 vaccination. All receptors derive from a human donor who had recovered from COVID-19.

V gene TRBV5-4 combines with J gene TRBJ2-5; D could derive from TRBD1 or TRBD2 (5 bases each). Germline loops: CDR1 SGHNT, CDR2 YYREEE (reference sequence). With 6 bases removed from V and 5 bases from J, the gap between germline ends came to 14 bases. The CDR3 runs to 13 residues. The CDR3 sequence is CASTRDEGETQYF. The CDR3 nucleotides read TGTGCCAGCACTAGGGACGAGGGGGAGACCCAGTACTTC.

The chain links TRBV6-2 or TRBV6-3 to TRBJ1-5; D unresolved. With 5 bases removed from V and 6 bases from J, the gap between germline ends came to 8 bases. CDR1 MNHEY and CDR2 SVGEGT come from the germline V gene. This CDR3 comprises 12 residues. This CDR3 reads CASSTSGQPQHF. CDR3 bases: TGTGCCAGCAGTACCTCGGGTCAGCCCCAGCATTTT.

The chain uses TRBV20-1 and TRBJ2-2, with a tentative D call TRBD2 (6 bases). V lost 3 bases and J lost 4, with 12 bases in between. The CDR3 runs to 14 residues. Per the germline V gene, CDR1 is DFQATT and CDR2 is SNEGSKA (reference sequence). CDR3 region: CSARAGRVTGELFF. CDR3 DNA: TGCAGTGCTAGGGCGGGGCGGGTCACCGGGGAGCTGTTTTTT.

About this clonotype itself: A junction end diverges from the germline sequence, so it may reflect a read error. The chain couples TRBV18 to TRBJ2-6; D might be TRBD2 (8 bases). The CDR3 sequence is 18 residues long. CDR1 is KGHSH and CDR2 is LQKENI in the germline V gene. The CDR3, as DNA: TGCGCCAGCTCACCTCTGACAGGGACTAGCTCTGGGGCCAACGTCCTGACTTTC. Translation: CASSPLTGTSSGANVLTF.

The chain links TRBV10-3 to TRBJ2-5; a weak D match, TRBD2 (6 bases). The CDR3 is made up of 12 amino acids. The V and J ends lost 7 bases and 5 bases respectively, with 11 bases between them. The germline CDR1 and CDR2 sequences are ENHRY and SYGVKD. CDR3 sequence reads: CAIKGRGETQYF. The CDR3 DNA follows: TGTGCCATCAAGGGGCGGGGTGAGACCCAGTACTTC.

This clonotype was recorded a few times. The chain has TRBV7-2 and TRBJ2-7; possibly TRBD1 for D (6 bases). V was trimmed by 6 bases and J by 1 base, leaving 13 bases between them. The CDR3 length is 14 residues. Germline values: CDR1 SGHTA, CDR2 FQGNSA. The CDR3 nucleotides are TGTGCCAGCAGTAACCGACAGGTTTCCTACGAGCAGTACTTC. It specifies CASSNRQVSYEQYF.

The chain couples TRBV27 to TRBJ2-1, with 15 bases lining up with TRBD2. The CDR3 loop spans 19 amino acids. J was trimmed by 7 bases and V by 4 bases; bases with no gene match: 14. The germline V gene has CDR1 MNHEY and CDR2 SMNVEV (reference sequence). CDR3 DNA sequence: TGTGCCAGCAGTTACACGGTATTCTCCGGGACTAGCGGGAGGAATGAGCAGTTCTTC. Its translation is CASSYTVFSGTSGRNEQFF.

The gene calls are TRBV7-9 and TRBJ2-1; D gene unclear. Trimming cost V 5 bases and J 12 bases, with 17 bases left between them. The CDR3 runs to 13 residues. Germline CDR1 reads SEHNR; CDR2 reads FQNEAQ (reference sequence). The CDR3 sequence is CASSNITGAGQFF. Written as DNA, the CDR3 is TGTGCCAGCAGCAACATAACCGGCGCAGGGCAGTTCTTC.

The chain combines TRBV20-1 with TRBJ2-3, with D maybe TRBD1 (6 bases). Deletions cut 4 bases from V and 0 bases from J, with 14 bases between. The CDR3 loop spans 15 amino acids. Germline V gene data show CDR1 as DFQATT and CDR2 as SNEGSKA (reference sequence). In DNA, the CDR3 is TGCAGTGCTACTAAGGACAGAACTAGCACAGATACGCAGTATTTT. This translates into CSATKDRTSTDTQYF.

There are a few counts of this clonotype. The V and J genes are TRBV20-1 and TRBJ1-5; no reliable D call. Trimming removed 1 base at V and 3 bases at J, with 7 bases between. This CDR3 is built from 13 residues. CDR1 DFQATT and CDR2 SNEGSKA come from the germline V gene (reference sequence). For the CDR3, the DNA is TGCAGTGCTAGAGGTCAGAACAATCAGCCCCAGCATTTT. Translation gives CSARGQNNQPQHF.

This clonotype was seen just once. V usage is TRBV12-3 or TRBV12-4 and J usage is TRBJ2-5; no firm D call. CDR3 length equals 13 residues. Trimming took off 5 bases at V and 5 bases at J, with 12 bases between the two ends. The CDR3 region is CASSKGPRETQYF. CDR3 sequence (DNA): TGTGCCAGCAGTAAAGGCCCCCGGGAGACCCAGTACTTC.

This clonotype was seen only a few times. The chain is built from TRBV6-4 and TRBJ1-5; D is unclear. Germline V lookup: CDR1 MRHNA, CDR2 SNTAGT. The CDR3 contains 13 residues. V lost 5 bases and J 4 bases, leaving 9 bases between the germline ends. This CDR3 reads CASSYELNQPQHF. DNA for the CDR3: TGTGCCAGCAGTTACGAGCTGAATCAGCCCCAGCATTTT.

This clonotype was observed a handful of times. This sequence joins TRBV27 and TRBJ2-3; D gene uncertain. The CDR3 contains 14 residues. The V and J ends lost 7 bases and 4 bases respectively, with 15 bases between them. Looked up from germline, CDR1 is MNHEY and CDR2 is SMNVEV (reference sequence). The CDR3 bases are TGTGCCAGCACCCCCACCATAACTTCAGATACGCAGTATTTT. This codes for CASTPTITSDTQYF.

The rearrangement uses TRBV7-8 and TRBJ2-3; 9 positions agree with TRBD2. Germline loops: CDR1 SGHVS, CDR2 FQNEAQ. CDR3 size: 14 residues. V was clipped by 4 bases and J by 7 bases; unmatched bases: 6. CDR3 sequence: CASSSKRGAYTQYF. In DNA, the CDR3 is TGTGCCAGCAGCTCTAAGCGGGGGGCATATACGCAGTATTTT.